The rows below give T cell receptor beta chains drawn from one sample of a study of beta chain features in type 1 diabetes. Sequencing was performed with immunoSEQ multiplex PCR; in TCRdb, only in-frame clones are kept and a portion is missing. The table lists about 220,000 clones, roughly a tenth of them singletons. Sequenced material: central memory CD4+ T cells from blood. The receptor set was obtained from a man in his late teens or twenties in good health. CDR3s include the opening cysteine and the closing phenylalanine or tryptophan. A D gene is named only where the DNA matches it firmly. A row's size may be missing; if present it is once, few, many or a size class.

V	size	D	J	DNA	CDR3
TRBV30	-	TRBD1	TRBJ2-3	TGTGCCTGGAGTAGAGGACAGGGAGAAGATACGCAGTATTTT	CAWSRGQGEDTQYF
TRBV20-1	-	-	TRBJ2-1	TGCAGTGCTCCAACCCCCAGTGAGCAGTTCTTC	CSAPTPSEQFF
TRBV18	-	TRBD1	TRBJ2-4	TGTGCCAGCTCACTGCGGGGGACAGGGGATCCTGGGGCCAAAAACATTCAGTACTTC	CASSLRGTGDPGAKNIQYF
TRBV28	-	-	TRBJ2-7	TGTGCCAGCAGTTTGATTGCCGGGAACTACGAGCAGTACTTC	CASSLIAGNYEQYF
TRBV29-1	-	TRBD1	TRBJ2-1	TGCAGCGTTGAAGGCGGCGGGGACAGGGGCTACAATGAGCAGTTCTTC	CSVEGGGDRGYNEQFF
TRBV18	few	TRBD1	TRBJ2-7	TGTGCCAGCTCACCTGGGACAGGTAGTCGCGAGCAGTACTTC	CASSPGTGSREQYF
TRBV25-1	-	-	TRBJ1-5	TGTGCCAGCAGTGATGCCGGGCAGCCCCAGCATTTT	CASSDAGQPQHF
TRBV5-1	few	-	TRBJ2-1	TGCGCCAGCAGCTTGGGGGACTTTGAAGACAATGAGCAGTTCTTC	CASSLGDFEDNEQFF
TRBV2	-	-	TRBJ2-5	TGTGCCAGCAGTGATATAGTTTCGGGCCGAGGGGAGACCCAGTACTTC	CASSDIVSGRGETQYF
TRBV29-1	-	TRBD1	TRBJ2-7	TGCAGCGTCCGACAGGGGGCCGCCTACGAGCAGTACTTC	CSVRQGAAYEQYF
TRBV7-8	-	TRBD1	TRBJ2-3	TGTGCCAGCAGCGTCGACAGGGGGACAGATACGCAGTATTTT	CASSVDRGTDTQYF
TRBV4-2	-	TRBD1	TRBJ1-2	TGTGCCAGCAGCCCCTCCCAGGGGGGCGACGGAGTATATGGCTACACCTTC	CASSPSQGGDGVYGYTF
TRBV29-1	-	-	TRBJ2-7	TGCAGCGTGGCGACAGGATACGAGCAGTACTTC	CSVATGYEQYF
TRBV5-8	many	TRBD2	TRBJ2-3	TGTGCCAGCAGCTCGGGACTAGCGGTCACAGATACGCAGTATTTT	CASSSGLAVTDTQYF
TRBV20-1	few	-	TRBJ2-3	TGCAGTGCGACTATCGAGCGAACGCAGTATTTT	CSATIERTQYF
TRBV5-4	many	TRBD2	TRBJ2-7	TGTGCCAGCAGCTCCCGGGAGGCTAGGTACGAGCAGTACTTC	CASSSREARYEQYF
TRBV6-5	few	-	TRBJ1-1	TGTGCCAGCAGCTCGAGGCAGATCCCTGAAGCTTTCTTT	CASSSRQIPEAFF
TRBV5-1	few	-	TRBJ2-5	TGCGCCAGCAGCTTGTTTACAGGGGAGGGACAAGAGACCCAGTACTTC	CASSLFTGEGQETQYF
TRBV28	few	TRBD2	TRBJ2-5	TGTGCCAGCAGTTTACCAGCGGGAGGAGCAGAGACCCAGTACTTC	CASSLPAGGAETQYF
TRBV5-4	-	-	TRBJ2-7	TGTGCCAGCACTACAGGGGGCGGGAGGATCTACGAGCAGTACTTC	CASTTGGGRIYEQYF
TRBV4-3	few	TRBD1	TRBJ2-2	TGCGCCAGCAGCCAAGGTGGACAGGAGACCGGGGAGCTGTTTTTT	CASSQGGQETGELFF
TRBV11-2	-	TRBD2	TRBJ2-1	TGTGCCAGCAGCTTTCTGCTAGCGGGAGGGAACAATGAGCAGTTCTTC	CASSFLLAGGNNEQFF
TRBV30	few	TRBD1	TRBJ2-7	TGTGCCTGGTCGACAGGGGACACACGTTACGAGCAGTACTTC	CAWSTGDTRYEQYF
TRBV4-2	few	TRBD2	TRBJ2-5	TGTGCCAGCAGCCATACCCGGAGCGGGAGTACGGAGACCCAGTACTTC	CASSHTRSGSTETQYF
TRBV30	many	TRBD1	TRBJ1-5	TGTGCCTGGAGTGCACAGGGGGGGAGACAGCCCCAGCATTTT	CAWSAQGGRQPQHF
TRBV19	-	TRBD2	TRBJ2-5	TGTGCCAGTAGTATTTGCCTAGCGGGGCGGGAGGAGACCCAGTACTTC	CASSICLAGREETQYF
TRBV10-3	few	TRBD2	TRBJ2-5	TGTGCCATCAGGATGACTAGCGGGAGGTATACTACCCAGTACTTC	CAIRMTSGRYTTQYF
TRBV18	-	-	TRBJ2-7	TGTGCCAGCTCACCGGGGGCCCCGTCGGCAGGGCTCTCCTACGAGCAGTACTTC	CASSPGAPSAGLSYEQYF
TRBV7-9	many	-	TRBJ2-7	TGTGCCAGCAGCCAGCGAGCATCATACTACGAGCAGTACTTC	CASSQRASYYEQYF
TRBV28	few	-	TRBJ1-4	TGTGCCACGCGGGGGTCGGATGAAAAACTGTTTTTT	CATRGSDEKLFF
TRBV30	-	-	TRBJ2-3	TGTGCCTGGAGTGTACGGGGGACAGATACGCAGTATTTT	CAWSVRGTDTQYF
TRBV5-1	few	TRBD2	TRBJ2-3	TGCGCCAGCAGCTTGCAAGCGGGAGCCAGCACAGATACGCAGTATTTT	CASSLQAGASTDTQYF
TRBV9	-	-	TRBJ1-2	TGTGCCAGCAGCCCAGGGACTTATGGCTACACCTTC	CASSPGTYGYTF
TRBV6-5	few	TRBD1	TRBJ1-2	TGTGCCAGCAGTTCCAGGGGGACGGATGGCTACACCTTC	CASSSRGTDGYTF
TRBV30	-	TRBD1	TRBJ1-1	TGTGCCTGGACCCGAGGGGGCGTTGGAAGGGGCACTGAAGCTTTCTTT	CAWTRGGVGRGTEAFF
TRBV4-1	many	-	TRBJ2-1	TGCGCCAGCAGCCAAGGGCTTCTAACCTACAATGAGCAGTTCTTC	CASSQGLLTYNEQFF
TRBV19	few	TRBD2	TRBJ2-7	TGTGCCAGTAGTCCTCAAGGGCCTAGCGGCTACGAGCAGTACTTC	CASSPQGPSGYEQYF
TRBV6-5	-	TRBD1	TRBJ2-7	TGTGCCAGTTGGGACAGGGGTCCCTACGAGCAGTACTTC	CASWDRGPYEQYF
TRBV2	-	-	TRBJ1-4	TGTGCCAGCAGTGACAGGGGAAGGAGTGAAAAACTGTTTTTT	CASSDRGRSEKLFF
TRBV6-1	many	-	TRBJ2-6	TGTGCCAGCAGTGAAGCGCCTAGACAAACCGGGGCCAACGTCCTGACTTTC	CASSEAPRQTGANVLTF
TRBV29-1	few	TRBD1	TRBJ2-7	TGCAGCGTTGGGGGACAGGGACTTTCCTACGAGCAGTACTTC	CSVGGQGLSYEQYF
TRBV19	-	-	TRBJ2-1	TGTGCCAGTACCCCTCCCGGGGCGTCCTACAATGAGCAGTTCTTC	CASTPPGASYNEQFF
TRBV7-2	many	TRBD2	TRBJ2-3	TGTGCCAGCAGCCCTAGCGGGATTGTAGATACGCAGTATTTT	CASSPSGIVDTQYF
TRBV5-1	-	TRBD2	TRBJ2-1	TGCGCCAGCAGATACGGCGGGAGTTCCAATGAGCAGTTCTTC	CASRYGGSSNEQFF
TRBV30	few	-	TRBJ1-2	TGTGCCTGGAGTCCAGGGATGGGCGGCTACACCTTC	CAWSPGMGGYTF
TRBV2	few	-	TRBJ2-7	TGTGCCAGCAGTGAACAGGGCCTCTACGAGCAGTACTTC	CASSEQGLYEQYF
TRBV30	-	-	TRBJ2-5	TGTGCCTGGAGTGTAGCCGGGACGGAAGAGACCCAGTACTTC	CAWSVAGTEETQYF
TRBV9	many	-	TRBJ1-2	TGTGCCAGCAGCCCAGGGAACTATGGCTACACCTTC	CASSPGNYGYTF
TRBV6-5	few	-	TRBJ2-7	TGTGCCAGCAGTTACCTCGAGGTATCCTACGAGCAGTACTTC	CASSYLEVSYEQYF
TRBV7-8	few	-	TRBJ2-7	TGTGCCAGCAGCCCAAGACTAGTAGTCTACGAGCAGTACTTC	CASSPRLVVYEQYF
TRBV5-1	-	TRBD1	TRBJ2-3	TGCGCCAGCAGCGCTGGACAGGGGAGAAGCACAGATACGCAGTATTTT	CASSAGQGRSTDTQYF
TRBV7-3	-	TRBD2	TRBJ2-3	TGTGCCAGCAGCTTAGCGTCTAGCGGTTACACAGATACGCAGTATTTT	CASSLASSGYTDTQYF
TRBV6-6	-	TRBD2	TRBJ2-1	TGTGCCAGCAGTACCTCGGGTAGCGGGTTGTACAATGAGCAGTTCTTC	CASSTSGSGLYNEQFF
TRBV30	-	-	TRBJ2-2	TGTGCCGGGCAAAAGGGGTTCACCGGGGAGCTGTTTTTT	CAGQKGFTGELFF
TRBV7-2	few	TRBD2	TRBJ2-1	TGTGCCAGCAGCCTCGGGACTAGCCCTAATGAGCAGTTCTTC	CASSLGTSPNEQFF
TRBV7-2	-	-	TRBJ2-3	TGTGCCAGCAGCTTTTCCGCGAGTTCGCAGTATTTT	CASSFSASSQYF